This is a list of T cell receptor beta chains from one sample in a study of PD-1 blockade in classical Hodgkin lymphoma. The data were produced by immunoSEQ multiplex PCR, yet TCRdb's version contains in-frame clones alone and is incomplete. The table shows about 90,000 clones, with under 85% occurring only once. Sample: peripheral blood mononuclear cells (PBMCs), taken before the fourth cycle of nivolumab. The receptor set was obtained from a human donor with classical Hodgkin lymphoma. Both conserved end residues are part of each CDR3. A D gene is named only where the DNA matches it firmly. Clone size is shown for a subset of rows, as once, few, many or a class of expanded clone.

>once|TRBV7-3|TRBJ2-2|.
CASSLRGYTGELFF
TGTGCCAGCAGCTTAAGGGGATACACCGGGGAGCTGTTTTTT
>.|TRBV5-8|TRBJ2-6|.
CASSLGTNSGANVLTF
TGTGCCAGCAGCCTCGGGACAAACTCTGGGGCCAACGTCCTGACTTTC
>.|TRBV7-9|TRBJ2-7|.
CASSRGTVAYEQYF
TGTGCCAGCAGCCGCGGGACAGTTGCCTACGAGCAGTACTTC
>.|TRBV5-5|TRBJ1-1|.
CASSLSQGHTEAFF
TGTGCCAGCAGCTTGAGTCAGGGGCACACTGAAGCTTTCTTT
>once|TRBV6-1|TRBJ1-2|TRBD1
CASTATGEGYGYTF
TGTGCCAGCACCGCGACAGGGGAGGGATACGGCTACACCTTC
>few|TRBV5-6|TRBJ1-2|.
CASSLPADYGYTF
TGTGCCAGCAGCTTGCCAGCAGACTATGGCTACACCTTC
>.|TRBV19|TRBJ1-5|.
CASSMGWGNQPQHF
TGTGCCAGTAGTATGGGTTGGGGAAATCAGCCCCAGCATTTT
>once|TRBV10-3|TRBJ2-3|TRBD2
CATGGVGGADTQYF
TGTGCCACCGGGGGGGTAGGAGGAGCAGATACGCAGTATTTT
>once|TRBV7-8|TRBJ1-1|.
CASSLVSGTGTEAFF
TGTGCCAGCAGCTTAGTGTCGGGGACGGGCACTGAAGCTTTCTTT
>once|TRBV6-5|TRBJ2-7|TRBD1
CASRQTGGSYEQYF
TGTGCCAGCAGACAGACAGGGGGGTCCTACGAGCAGTACTTC
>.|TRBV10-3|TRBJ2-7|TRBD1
CAISESTTGGGEQYF
TGTGCCATCAGTGAGTCGACGACAGGGGGCGGCGAGCAGTACTTC
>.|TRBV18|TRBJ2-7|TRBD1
CASSPGGTGKAEQYF
TGTGCCAGCTCACCTGGAGGGACAGGGAAGGCCGAGCAGTACTTC
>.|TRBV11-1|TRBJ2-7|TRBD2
CASSLATGGLGEQYF
TGTGCCAGCAGCTTAGCTACGGGAGGGCTTGGTGAGCAGTACTTC
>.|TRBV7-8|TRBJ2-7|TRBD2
CASSLGTSGSYEQYF
TGTGCCAGCAGCTTGGGGACTAGCGGGAGTTACGAGCAGTACTTC
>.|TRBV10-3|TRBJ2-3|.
CAISPGLSSTDTQYF
TGTGCCATCAGTCCAGGGCTTTCCTCCACAGATACGCAGTATTTT
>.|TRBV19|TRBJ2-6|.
CASSIDQGTAGANVLTF
TGTGCCAGTAGTATAGATCAGGGGACGGCTGGGGCCAACGTCCTGACTTTC
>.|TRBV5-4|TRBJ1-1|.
CASSSMTGEAFF
TGTGCCAGCAGCTCGATGACAGGTGAAGCTTTCTTT
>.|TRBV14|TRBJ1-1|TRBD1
CASSQDEGTGNTEAFF
TGTGCCAGCAGCCAAGACGAAGGGACAGGGAACACTGAAGCTTTCTTT
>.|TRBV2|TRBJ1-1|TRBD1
CASTQGGGWNTEAFF
TGTGCCAGCACTCAAGGGGGCGGATGGAACACTGAAGCTTTCTTT
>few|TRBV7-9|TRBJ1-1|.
CASSPQGNTEAFF
TGTGCCAGCAGTCCACAGGGAAACACTGAAGCTTTCTTT
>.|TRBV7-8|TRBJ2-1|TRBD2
CASSTTSGSTNEQFF
TGTGCCAGCAGCACCACTAGCGGGAGCACCAATGAGCAGTTCTTC
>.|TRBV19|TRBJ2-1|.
CASSVDRSSYNEQFF
TGTGCCAGTAGTGTCGACAGAAGCTCCTACAATGAGCAGTTCTTC
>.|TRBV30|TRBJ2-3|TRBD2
CAWSKRETSTDTQYF
TGTGCCTGGAGCAAGCGGGAGACCAGCACAGATACGCAGTATTTT
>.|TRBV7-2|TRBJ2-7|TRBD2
CASSLIGTSDYEQYF
TGTGCCAGCAGCTTAATCGGGACTAGCGACTACGAGCAGTACTTC
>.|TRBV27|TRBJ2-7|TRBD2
CASRWLAGTYEQYF
TGTGCCAGCAGGTGGCTAGCGGGCACCTACGAGCAGTACTTC
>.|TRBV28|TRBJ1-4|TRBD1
CASSYQGANEKLFF
TGTGCCAGCAGTTACCAGGGGGCTAATGAAAAACTGTTTTTT
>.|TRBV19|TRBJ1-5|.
CASSTISPGQRVAQHF
TGTGCCAGTAGTACGATTAGCCCGGGCCAGAGGGTGGCCCAGCATTTT
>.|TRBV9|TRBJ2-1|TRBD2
CASSVIGGRAHNEQFF
TGTGCCAGCAGCGTAATAGGCGGGAGGGCCCACAATGAGCAGTTCTTC
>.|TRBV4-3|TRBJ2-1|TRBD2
CASSQYPGLVRNEQFF
TGCGCCAGCAGCCAGTATCCGGGACTAGTTCGTAATGAGCAGTTCTTC
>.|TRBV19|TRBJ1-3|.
CASITPGRNSGNTIYF
TGTGCCAGTATCACTCCCGGACGAAACTCTGGAAACACCATATATTTT
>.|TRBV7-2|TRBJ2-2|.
CASSYDRNTGELFF
TGTGCCAGCAGCTACGACAGAAACACCGGGGAGCTGTTTTTT
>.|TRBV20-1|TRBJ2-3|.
CSVKGTDTQYF
TGCAGTGTTAAGGGGACAGATACGCAGTATTTT
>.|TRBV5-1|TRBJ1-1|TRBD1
CASSLEGTGGTEAFF
TGCGCCAGCAGCTTAGAGGGGACAGGGGGCACTGAAGCTTTCTTT
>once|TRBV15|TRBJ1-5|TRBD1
CATSSGDRSNQPQHF
TGTGCCACCAGCAGTGGGGACAGAAGCAATCAGCCCCAGCATTTT
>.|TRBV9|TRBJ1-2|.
CASSATGGAPSNYGYTF
TGTGCCAGCAGCGCTACGGGGGGCGCACCTTCTAACTATGGCTACACCTTC
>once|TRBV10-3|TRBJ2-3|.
CAISPTRSSTDTQYF
TGTGCCATCAGCCCCACGAGGAGTAGCACAGATACGCAGTATTTT
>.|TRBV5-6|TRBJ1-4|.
CASSLGGARSEKLFF
TGTGCCAGCAGCTTGGGCGGGGCGCGCTCTGAAAAACTGTTTTTT
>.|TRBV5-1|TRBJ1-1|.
CASSLKIGNTEAFF
TGCGCCAGCAGCTTGAAAATCGGGAACACTGAAGCTTTCTTT
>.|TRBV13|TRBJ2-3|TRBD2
CASSFRLAGPRGTDTQYF
TGTGCCAGCAGCTTTCGACTAGCGGGCCCCCGAGGCACAGATACGCAGTATTTT
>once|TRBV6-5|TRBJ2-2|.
CASSPDNRNTGELFF
TGTGCCAGCAGTCCGGACAACAGGAACACCGGGGAGCTGTTTTTT
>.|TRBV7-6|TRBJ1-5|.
CASSLQVGQPQHF
TGTGCCAGCAGCTTACAGGTAGGCCAGCCCCAGCATTTT
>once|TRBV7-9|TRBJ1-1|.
CASSLGARNMNTEAFF
TGTGCCAGCAGCTTAGGCGCCAGGAACATGAACACTGAAGCTTTCTTT
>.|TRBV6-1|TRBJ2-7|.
CASSPGSYPYEQYF
TGTGCCAGCAGTCCCGGGAGTTACCCCTACGAGCAGTACTTC
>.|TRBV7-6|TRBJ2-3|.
CASSSTANTDTQYF
TGTGCCAGCAGCTCGACGGCTAACACAGATACGCAGTATTTT
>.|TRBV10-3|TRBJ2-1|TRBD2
CAISELASGRGSSYNEQFF
TGTGCCATCAGTGAGTTGGCTAGCGGGAGGGGGAGCTCCTACAATGAGCAGTTCTTC
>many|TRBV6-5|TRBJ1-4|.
CASSPQGRAEKLFF
TGTGCCAGCAGTCCCCAGGGTAGGGCTGAAAAACTGTTTTTT
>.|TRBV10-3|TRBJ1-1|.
CAIREFGTTNTEAFF
TGTGCCATCCGCGAGTTTGGGACAACGAACACTGAAGCTTTCTTT
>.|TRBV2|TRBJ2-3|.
CASSEWVRSRGSRSTDTQYF
TGTGCCAGCAGTGAATGGGTTCGATCGCGGGGCTCCCGAAGCACAGATACGCAGTATTTT
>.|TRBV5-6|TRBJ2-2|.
CASSLATGELFF
TGTGCCAGCAGCTTGGCGACCGGGGAGCTGTTTTTT
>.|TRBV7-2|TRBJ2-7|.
CASSARMGAASYEQYF
TGTGCCAGCAGCGCTAGGATGGGGGCTGCCTCTTACGAGCAGTACTTC
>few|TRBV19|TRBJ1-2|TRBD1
CASRSGQGNYGYTF
TGTGCCAGTAGAAGCGGACAGGGGAACTATGGCTACACCTTC
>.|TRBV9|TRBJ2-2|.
CASSVATWGSHTGELFF
TGTGCCAGCAGCGTAGCGACGTGGGGGTCGCACACCGGGGAGCTGTTTTTT
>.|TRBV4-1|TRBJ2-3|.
CASSQDPSAGYTQYF
TGCGCCAGCAGCCAAGATCCGTCCGCGGGCTATACGCAGTATTTT
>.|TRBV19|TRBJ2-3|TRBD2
CASSIMGSGSFTDTQYF
TGTGCCAGTAGTATAATGGGTAGCGGGAGTTTCACAGATACGCAGTATTTT
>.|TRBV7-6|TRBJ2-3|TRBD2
CASSLELAGSTDTQYF
TGTGCCAGCAGCTTAGAATTAGCGGGGAGCACAGATACGCAGTATTTT
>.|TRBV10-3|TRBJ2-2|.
CAISGTVENTGELFF
TGTGCCATCAGTGGGACGGTCGAAAACACCGGGGAGCTGTTTTTT
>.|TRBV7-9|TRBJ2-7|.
CASSLVAAFYEQYF
TGTGCCAGCAGCTTAGTGGCAGCATTCTACGAGCAGTACTTC
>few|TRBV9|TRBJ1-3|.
CASSASESSGNTIYF
TGTGCCAGCAGCGCTTCTGAGAGCTCTGGAAACACCATATATTTT